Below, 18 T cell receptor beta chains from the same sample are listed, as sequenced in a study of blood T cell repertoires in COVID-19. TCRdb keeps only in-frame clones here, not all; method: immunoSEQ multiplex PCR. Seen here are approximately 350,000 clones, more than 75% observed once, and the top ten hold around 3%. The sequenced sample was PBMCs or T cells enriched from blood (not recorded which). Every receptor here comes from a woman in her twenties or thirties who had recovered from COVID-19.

In DNA form, the CDR3 reads TGTGCCAGCATTTCGGACAGGGACTGGGAAGCTTTCTTT. This translates into CASISDRDWEAFF. This rearrangement joins TRBV6-5 to TRBJ1-1, with 8 bases identical to TRBD1. The germline gives CDR1 MNHEY, CDR2 SVGAGI. Trimming at V came to 7 bases and at J to 8 bases, leaving 9 bases not matched to a gene. The length of the CDR3 is 13 residues.

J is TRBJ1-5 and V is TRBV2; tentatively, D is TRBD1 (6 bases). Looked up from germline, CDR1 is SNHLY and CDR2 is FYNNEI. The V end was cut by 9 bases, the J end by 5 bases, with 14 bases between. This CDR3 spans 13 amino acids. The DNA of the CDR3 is TGTGCCAGTGACCGGGACAATCATCAGCCCCAGCATTTT. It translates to CASDRDNHQPQHF.

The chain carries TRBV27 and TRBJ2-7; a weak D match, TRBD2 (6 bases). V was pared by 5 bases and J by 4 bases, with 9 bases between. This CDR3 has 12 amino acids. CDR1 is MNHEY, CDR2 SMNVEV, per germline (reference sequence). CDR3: CASSRLGYEQYF. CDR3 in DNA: TGTGCCAGCAGTCGACTAGGGTACGAGCAGTACTTC.

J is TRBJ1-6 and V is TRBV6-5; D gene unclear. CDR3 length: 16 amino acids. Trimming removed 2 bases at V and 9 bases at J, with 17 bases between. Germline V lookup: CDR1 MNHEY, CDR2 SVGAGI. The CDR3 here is CASSYRGSVGSSPLHF. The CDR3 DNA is TGTGCCAGCAGTTACCGTGGGTCAGTGGGGAGTTCACCCCTCCACTTT.

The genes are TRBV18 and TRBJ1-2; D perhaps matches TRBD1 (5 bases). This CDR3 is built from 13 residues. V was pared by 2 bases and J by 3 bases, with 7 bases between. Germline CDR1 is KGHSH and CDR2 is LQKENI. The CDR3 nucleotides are TGTGCCAGCTCACCAGGAGGGGACTATGGCTACACCTTC. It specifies CASSPGGDYGYTF.

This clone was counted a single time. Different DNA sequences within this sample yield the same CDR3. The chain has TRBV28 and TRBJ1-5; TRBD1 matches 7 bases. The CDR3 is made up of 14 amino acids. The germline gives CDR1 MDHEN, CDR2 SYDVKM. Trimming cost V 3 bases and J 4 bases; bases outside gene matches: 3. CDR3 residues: CASSLVTGNQPQHF. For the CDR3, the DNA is TGTGCCAGCAGTTTGGTGACAGGGAATCAGCCCCAGCATTTT.

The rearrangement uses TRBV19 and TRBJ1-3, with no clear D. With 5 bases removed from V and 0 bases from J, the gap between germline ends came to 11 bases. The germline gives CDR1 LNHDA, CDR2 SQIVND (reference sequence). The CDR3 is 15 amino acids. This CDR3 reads CASSPSDFSGNTIYF. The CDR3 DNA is TGTGCCAGTAGTCCCAGTGACTTCTCTGGAAACACCATATATTTT.

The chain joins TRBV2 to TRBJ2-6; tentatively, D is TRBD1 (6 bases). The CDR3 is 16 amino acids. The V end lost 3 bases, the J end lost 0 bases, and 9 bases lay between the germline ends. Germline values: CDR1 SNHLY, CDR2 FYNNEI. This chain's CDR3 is CASSEGRGSGANVLTF. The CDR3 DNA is TGTGCCAGCAGTGAGGGCAGGGGCTCTGGGGCCAACGTCCTGACTTTC.

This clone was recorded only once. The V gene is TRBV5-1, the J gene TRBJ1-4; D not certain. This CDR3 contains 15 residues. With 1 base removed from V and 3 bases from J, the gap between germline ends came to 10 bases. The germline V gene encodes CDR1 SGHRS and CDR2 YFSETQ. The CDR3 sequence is CASSLQATANEKLFF. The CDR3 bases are TGCGCCAGCAGCTTGCAAGCGACGGCTAATGAAAAACTGTTTTTT.

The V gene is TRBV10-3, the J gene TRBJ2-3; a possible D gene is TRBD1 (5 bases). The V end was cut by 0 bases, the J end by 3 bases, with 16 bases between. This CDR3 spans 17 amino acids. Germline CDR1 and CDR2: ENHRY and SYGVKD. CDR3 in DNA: TGTGCCATCAGTGAGTCAGGCTTCAAAAAGGGGACAGATACGCAGTATTTT. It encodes CAISESGFKKGTDTQYF.

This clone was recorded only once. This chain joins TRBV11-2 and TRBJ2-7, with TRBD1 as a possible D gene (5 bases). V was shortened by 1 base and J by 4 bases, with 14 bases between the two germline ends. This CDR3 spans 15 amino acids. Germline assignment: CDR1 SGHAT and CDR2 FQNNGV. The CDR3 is CASSLASGLIYEQYF. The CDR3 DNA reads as TGTGCCAGCAGCTTAGCATCAGGGTTAATTTACGAGCAGTACTTC.

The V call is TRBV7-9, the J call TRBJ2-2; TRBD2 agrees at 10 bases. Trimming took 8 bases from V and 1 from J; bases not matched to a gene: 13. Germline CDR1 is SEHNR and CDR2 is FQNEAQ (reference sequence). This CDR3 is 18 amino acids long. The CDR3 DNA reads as TGTGCCAGCTCCCCACCCCACGGGACTAGCGAGAACACCGGGGAGCTGTTTTTT. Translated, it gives CASSPPHGTSENTGELFF.

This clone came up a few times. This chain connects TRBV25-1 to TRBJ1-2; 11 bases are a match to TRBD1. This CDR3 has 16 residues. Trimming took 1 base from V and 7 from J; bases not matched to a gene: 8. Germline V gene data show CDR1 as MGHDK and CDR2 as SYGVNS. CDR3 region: CASSESGTGGRAGYTF. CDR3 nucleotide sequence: TGTGCCAGCAGTGAATCGGGGACAGGGGGTAGGGCTGGCTACACCTTC.

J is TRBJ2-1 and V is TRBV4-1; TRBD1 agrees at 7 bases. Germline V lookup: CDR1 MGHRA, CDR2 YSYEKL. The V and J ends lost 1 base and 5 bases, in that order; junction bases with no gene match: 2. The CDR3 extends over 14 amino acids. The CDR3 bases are TGCGCCAGCAGCCAAGGGACAGGTCACAATGAGCAGTTCTTC. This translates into CASSQGTGHNEQFF.

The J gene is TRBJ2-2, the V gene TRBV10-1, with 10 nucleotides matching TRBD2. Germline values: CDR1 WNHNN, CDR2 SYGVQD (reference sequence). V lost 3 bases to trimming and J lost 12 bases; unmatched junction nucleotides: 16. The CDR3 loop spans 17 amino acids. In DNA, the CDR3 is TGCGCCAGCAGTGACCAAGCGGGGGGGCTTCTCTCGTCGAAGCTGTTTTTT. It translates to CASSDQAGGLLSSKLFF.

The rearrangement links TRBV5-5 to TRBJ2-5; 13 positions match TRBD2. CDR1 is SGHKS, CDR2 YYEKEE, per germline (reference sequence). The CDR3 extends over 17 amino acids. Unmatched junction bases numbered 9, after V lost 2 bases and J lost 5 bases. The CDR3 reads CASSFAGLAGSLETQYF. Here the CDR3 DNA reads TGTGCCAGCAGCTTTGCGGGACTAGCGGGAAGCTTGGAGACCCAGTACTTC.

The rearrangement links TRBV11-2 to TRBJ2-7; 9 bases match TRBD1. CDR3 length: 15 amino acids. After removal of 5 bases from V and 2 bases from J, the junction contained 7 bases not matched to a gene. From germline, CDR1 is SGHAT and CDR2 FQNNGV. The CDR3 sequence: CASSLPGQGTYEQYF. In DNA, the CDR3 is TGTGCCAGCAGCCTTCCGGGACAGGGTACCTACGAGCAGTACTTC.

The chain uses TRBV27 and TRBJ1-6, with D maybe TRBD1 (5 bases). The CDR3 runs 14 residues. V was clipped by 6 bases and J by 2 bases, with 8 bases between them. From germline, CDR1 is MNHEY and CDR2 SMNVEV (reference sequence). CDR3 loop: CASRAGAYNSPLHF. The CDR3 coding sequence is TGTGCCAGCAGGGCGGGGGCCTATAATTCACCCCTCCACTTT.